One TCR beta chain is described in this entry. Original processing notes: How many nucleated cells were present was estimated from reference gene primer amplification. The data were produced by immunoSEQ multiplex PCR, yet TCRdb's version contains in-frame clones alone and is incomplete. V and J calls plus clone size are reproduced from that table; the DNA served to infer D and trimming. The table records a few hundred thousand clones, over 75% of them present only once. The data were taken from a study of blood T cell repertoires in COVID-19. Study-level background: Acute-phase and convalescent COVID-19 samples originated in the United States, Italy and Spain. The analysed material was cDNA or gDNA that came from T cells, B-cell-depleted T cells, or PBMCs.

Deletions cut 3 bases from V and 6 bases from J, with 16 bases between. Germline CDR1 KGHDR, CDR2 SFDVKD. The CDR3 has 16 residues. The TCR sequence derives from a man aged 45 to 65 with COVID-19, enrolled during active disease. This rearrangement joins TRBV24-1 to TRBJ2-2, with D possibly TRBD1 on 6 matching bases. Input material: peripheral blood. The CDR3 nucleotides are TGTGCCACCAGTGATCCGACAGGCCCGGTCGCCGGGGAGCTGTTTTTT. Translating it yields CATSDPTGPVAGELFF.